These 11 T cell receptor beta chains were all obtained from the same sample, sequenced in a study of shared clonotypes between healthy human individuals. Clones were sequenced by immunoSEQ multiplex PCR, and TCRdb holds only the in-frame ones, with some missing. This sample has over a million clones; about 84% occur once, and the top ten carry around 0.61%. Material: memory CD4+ T cells from PBMCs. Subset in this sample: CD45RA-negative fraction. The receptors come from a man aged 18 to 29 in good health. Some clones in this sample may be carry-over from other donors' samples.

The sample holds many counts of this clone. This chain joins TRBV6-5 and TRBJ1-4; the D gene is possibly TRBD1 (6 bases). The CDR3 length is 13 residues. V lost 5 bases to trimming and J lost 11 bases, with 15 bases between them. From germline, CDR1 is MNHEY and CDR2 SVGAGI. The CDR3 here is CASSNPDSPKLFF. The CDR3 DNA reads TGTGCCAGCAGTAATCCGGACAGCCCCAAACTGTTTTTT.

The rearrangement joins TRBV5-1 to TRBJ2-1, with 8 bases that match TRBD2. With V trimmed by 4 bases and J by 8 bases, 11 bases remained unmatched. In germline, CDR1 is SGHRS, CDR2 YFSETQ. The CDR3 runs 15 residues. CDR3 in DNA: TGCGCCAGCAGCCCTCCGGGACTAGGGGGGGATGAGCAGTTCTTC. It encodes CASSPPGLGGDEQFF.

The chain combines TRBV15 with TRBJ2-7; TRBD1 aligns across 9 bases. The CDR3 covers 15 residues. V lost 1 base, J lost 4 bases, and 5 bases stayed unmatched. CDR1 LNHNV and CDR2 YYDKDF come from the germline V gene (reference sequence). CDR3 loop: CATSRVKTGGYEQYF. The CDR3 DNA follows: TGTGCCACCAGCAGAGTCAAGACAGGGGGGTACGAGCAGTACTTC.

The chain uses TRBV4-2 and TRBJ2-3; D not certain. The CDR3 loop spans 12 amino acids. CDR1 and CDR2 (germline): LGHNA, YNFKEQ. Trimming removed 4 bases from V and 7 bases from J, with 9 bases in between. The chain's CDR3 is CASSLALNTQYF. In nucleotides, the CDR3 is TGTGCCAGCAGCCTGGCCCTGAATACGCAGTATTTT.

The genes are TRBV9 and TRBJ2-3; D is undetermined. Germline-derived CDR1 and CDR2 are SGDLS and YYNGEE. The CDR3 has 14 amino acids. V gave up 6 bases and J gave up 5 bases, with 16 bases separating them. The CDR3 DNA sequence: TGTGCCAGCAACCCCCGGCCTCTAGGAGATACGCAGTATTTT. The encoded protein is CASNPRPLGDTQYF.

This chain joins TRBV7-2 and TRBJ1-2; TRBD1 matches at 8 bases. From germline, CDR1 is SGHTA and CDR2 FQGNSA. CDR3 length equals 15 residues. J lost 5 bases, V lost 4 bases, and 9 bases had no gene match. CDR3 loop: CASSSEGQGNYGYTF. The CDR3 DNA follows: TGTGCCAGCAGCTCAGAAGGACAGGGTAATTATGGCTACACCTTC.

V usage is TRBV28 and J usage is TRBJ1-5; no firm D call. From germline, CDR1 is MDHEN and CDR2 SYDVKM. V lost 1 base and J 0 bases, leaving 13 bases between the germline ends. This CDR3 is built from 17 residues. The CDR3 DNA is TGTGCCAGCAGTTTATTCGAGCAGGCCGATAGCAATCAGCCCCAGCATTTT. The encoded protein is CASSLFEQADSNQPQHF.

The V and J genes are TRBV9 and TRBJ2-3, with 9 bases matching TRBD1. The CDR3 is made up of 16 amino acids. V shed 0 bases, J shed 5 bases, and the junction held 7 bases outside the gene matches. CDR1 and CDR2 (germline): SGDLS, YYNGEE. CDR3 sequence (DNA): TGTGCCAGCAGCGTAGGCGGGACAGGGTCTCAAGATACGCAGTATTTT. It codes for CASSVGGTGSQDTQYF.

The gene calls are TRBV4-3 and TRBJ1-1, with D possibly TRBD1 on 6 matching bases. CDR3 length: 13 residues. Looked up from germline, CDR1 is LGHNA and CDR2 is YSLEER. V lost 1 base and J lost 14, with 17 bases in between. The DNA for the CDR3 is TGCGCCAGCAGCCAAGGGACTGAGACAGGTGGGTTCTTT. Translation gives CASSQGTETGGFF.

This clone was observed a single time. The V gene is TRBV2, the J gene TRBJ1-5; TRBD1 aligns across 7 bases. CDR1 SNHLY and CDR2 FYNNEI come from the germline V gene. After removal of 5 bases from V and 5 bases from J, the junction contained 6 bases not matched to a gene. The CDR3 extends over 14 amino acids. The CDR3: CASSSGQDYQPQHF. The CDR3 DNA is TGTGCCAGCAGTTCAGGACAGGACTATCAGCCCCAGCATTTT.

The CDR3 sequence is CASSVTYGAGYSYNEQFF. The CDR3 DNA is TGTGCCAGCAGCGTCACATACGGGGCGGGGTACTCCTACAATGAGCAGTTCTTC. The V call is TRBV9, the J call TRBJ2-1, with TRBD2 as a possible D gene (6 bases). Germline CDR1 SGDLS, CDR2 YYNGEE. Trimming pared 2 bases from V and 0 bases from J, leaving 18 bases between. The CDR3 has 18 residues. Full variable domain (rest looked up from reference TRBV9 and TRBJ2-1): DSGVTQTPKHLITATGQRVTLRCSPRSGDLSVYWYQQSLDQGLQFLIQYYNGEERAKGNILERFSAQQFPDLHSELNLSSLELGDSALYFCASSVTYGAGYSYNEQFFGPGTRLTVL.